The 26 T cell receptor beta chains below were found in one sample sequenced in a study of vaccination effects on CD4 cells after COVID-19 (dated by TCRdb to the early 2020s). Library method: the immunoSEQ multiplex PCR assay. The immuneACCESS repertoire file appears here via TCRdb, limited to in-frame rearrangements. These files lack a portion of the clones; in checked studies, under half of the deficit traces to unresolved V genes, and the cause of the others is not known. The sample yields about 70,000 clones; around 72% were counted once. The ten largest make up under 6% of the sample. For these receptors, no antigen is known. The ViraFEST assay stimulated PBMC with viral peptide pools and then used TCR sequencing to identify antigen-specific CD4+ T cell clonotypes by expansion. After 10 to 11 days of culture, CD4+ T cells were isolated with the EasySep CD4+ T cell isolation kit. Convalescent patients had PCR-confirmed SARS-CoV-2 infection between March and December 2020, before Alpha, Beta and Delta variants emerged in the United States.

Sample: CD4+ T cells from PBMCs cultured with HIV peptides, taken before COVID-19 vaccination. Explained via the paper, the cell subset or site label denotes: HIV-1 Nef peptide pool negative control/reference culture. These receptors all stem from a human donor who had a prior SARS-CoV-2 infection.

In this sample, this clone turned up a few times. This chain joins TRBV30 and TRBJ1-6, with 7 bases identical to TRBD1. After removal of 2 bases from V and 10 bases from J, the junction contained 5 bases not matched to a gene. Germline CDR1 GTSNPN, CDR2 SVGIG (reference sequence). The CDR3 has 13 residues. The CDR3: CAWSLTGLSPLHF. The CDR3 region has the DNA TGTGCCTGGAGTCTGACAGGGCTCTCACCCCTCCACTTT.

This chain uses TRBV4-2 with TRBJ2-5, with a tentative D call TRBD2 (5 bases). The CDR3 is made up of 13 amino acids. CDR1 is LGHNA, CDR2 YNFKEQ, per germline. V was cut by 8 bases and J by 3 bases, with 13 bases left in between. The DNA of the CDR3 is TGTGCCAGCTCCCATGGAGGAAAAGAGACCCAGTACTTC. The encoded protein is CASSHGGKETQYF.

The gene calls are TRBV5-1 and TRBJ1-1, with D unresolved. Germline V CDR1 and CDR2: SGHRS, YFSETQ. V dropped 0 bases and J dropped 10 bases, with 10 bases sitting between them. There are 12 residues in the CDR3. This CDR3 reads CASSLGGVVAFF. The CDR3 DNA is TGCGCCAGCAGCTTGGGTGGGGTTGTAGCTTTCTTT.

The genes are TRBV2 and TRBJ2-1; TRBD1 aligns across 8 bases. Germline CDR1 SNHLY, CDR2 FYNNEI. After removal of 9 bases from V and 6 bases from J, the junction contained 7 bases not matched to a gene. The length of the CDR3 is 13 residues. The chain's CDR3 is CARGNGQGNEQFF. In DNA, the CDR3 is TGTGCCAGAGGAAATGGACAGGGCAATGAGCAGTTCTTC.

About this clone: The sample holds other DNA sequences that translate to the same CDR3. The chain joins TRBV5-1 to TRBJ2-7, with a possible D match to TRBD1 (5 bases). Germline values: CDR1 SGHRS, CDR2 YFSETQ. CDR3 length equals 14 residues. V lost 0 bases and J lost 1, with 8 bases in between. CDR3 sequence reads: CASSLDRRSYEQYF. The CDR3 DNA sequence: TGCGCCAGCAGCTTGGACAGGAGATCCTACGAGCAGTACTTC.

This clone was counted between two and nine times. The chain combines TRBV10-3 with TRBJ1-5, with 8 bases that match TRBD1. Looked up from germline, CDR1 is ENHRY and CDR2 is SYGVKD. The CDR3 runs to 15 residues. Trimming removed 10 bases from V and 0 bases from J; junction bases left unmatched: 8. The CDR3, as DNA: TGTGCCACGAAGGACAGGGAAAATAGCAATCAGCCCCAGCATTTT. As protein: CATKDRENSNQPQHF.

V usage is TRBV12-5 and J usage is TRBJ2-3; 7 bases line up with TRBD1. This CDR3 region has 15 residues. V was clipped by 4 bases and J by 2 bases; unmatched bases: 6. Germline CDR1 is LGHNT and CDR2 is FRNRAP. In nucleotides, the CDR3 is TGTGCTAGTGGTTCGGGTGGGACAGTCACAGATACGCAGTATTTT. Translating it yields CASGSGGTVTDTQYF.

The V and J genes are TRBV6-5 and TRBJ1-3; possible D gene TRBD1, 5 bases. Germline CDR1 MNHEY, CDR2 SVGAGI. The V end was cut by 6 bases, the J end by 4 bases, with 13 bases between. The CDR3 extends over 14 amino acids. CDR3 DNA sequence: TGTGCCAGCAGAGGGGATCCGGGAGGAAACACCATATATTTT. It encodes CASRGDPGGNTIYF.

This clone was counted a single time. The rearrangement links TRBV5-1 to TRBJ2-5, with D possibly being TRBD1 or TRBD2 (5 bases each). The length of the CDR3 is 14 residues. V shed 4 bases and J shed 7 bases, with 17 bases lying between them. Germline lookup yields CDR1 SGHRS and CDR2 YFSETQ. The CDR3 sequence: CASSPRGLEGTQYF. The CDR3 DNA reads TGCGCCAGCAGCCCGAGGGGCCTAGAGGGGACCCAGTACTTC.

As DNA, the CDR3 is TGTGCCAGCAGTTACAGTCTATACAATGAGCAGTTCTTC. Its protein is CASSYSLYNEQFF. The rearrangement links TRBV6-6 to TRBJ2-1; no clear D gene. Germline V gene lookup returns CDR1 MNHNY and CDR2 SVGAGI (reference sequence). Trimming pared 2 bases from V and 4 bases from J, leaving 6 bases between. The CDR3 extends over 13 amino acids.

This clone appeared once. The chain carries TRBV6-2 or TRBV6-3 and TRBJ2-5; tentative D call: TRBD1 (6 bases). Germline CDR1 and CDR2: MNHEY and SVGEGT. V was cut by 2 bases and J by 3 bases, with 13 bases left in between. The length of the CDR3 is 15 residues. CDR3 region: CASSYPPGGEETQYF. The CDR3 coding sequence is TGTGCCAGCAGTTACCCGCCTGGGGGCGAAGAGACCCAGTACTTC.

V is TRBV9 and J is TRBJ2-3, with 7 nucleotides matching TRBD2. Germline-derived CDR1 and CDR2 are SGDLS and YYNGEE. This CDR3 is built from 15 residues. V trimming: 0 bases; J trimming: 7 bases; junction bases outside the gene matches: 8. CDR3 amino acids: CASSVAGGGGNTQYF. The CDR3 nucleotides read TGTGCCAGCAGCGTAGCGGGAGGTGGAGGAAATACGCAGTATTTT.

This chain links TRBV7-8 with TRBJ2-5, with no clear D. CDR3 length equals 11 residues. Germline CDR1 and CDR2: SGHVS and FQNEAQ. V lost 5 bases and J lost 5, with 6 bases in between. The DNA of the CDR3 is TGTGCCAGCAGCGCGCGGGAGACCCAGTACTTC. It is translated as CASSARETQYF. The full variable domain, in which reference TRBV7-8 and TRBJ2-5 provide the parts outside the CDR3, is GAGVSQSPRYKVAKRGQDVALRCDPISGHVSLFWYQQALGQGPEFLTYFQNEAQLDKSGLPSDRFFAERPEGSVSTLKIQRTQQEDSAVYLCASSARETQYFGPGTRLLVL.

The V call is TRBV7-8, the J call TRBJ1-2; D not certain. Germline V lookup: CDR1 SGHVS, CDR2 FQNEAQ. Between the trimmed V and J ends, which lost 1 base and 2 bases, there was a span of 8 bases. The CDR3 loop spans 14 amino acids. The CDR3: CASSLVAGNYGYTF. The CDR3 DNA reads TGTGCCAGCAGCTTAGTTGCGGGGAACTATGGCTACACCTTC.

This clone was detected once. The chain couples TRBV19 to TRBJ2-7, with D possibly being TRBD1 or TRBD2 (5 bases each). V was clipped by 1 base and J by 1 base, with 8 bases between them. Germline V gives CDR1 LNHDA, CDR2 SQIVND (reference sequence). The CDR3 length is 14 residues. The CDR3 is CASSIGDASYEQYF. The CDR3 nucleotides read TGTGCCAGTAGTATAGGGGACGCTTCCTACGAGCAGTACTTC.

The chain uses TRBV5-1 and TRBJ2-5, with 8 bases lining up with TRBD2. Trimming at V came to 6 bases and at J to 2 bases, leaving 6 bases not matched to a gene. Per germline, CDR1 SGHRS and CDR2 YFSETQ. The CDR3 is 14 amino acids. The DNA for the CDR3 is TGCGCCAGCAACGGGGGGGGTACACAAGAGACCCAGTACTTC. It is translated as CASNGGGTQETQYF.

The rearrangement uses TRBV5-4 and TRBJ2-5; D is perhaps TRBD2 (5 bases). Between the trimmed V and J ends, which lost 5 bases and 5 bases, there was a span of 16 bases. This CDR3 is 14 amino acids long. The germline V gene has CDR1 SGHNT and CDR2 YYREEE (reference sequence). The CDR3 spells CASRYDLGGETQYF. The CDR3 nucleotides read TGTGCCAGCAGATACGACCTTGGCGGGGAGACCCAGTACTTC.

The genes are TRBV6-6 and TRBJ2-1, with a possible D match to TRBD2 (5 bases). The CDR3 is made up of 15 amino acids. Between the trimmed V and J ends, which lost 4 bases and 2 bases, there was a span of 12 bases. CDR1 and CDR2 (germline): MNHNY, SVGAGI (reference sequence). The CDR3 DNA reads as TGTGCCAGCAGTTCGCTAGCCAGCCCCTACAATGAGCAGTTCTTC. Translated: CASSSLASPYNEQFF.

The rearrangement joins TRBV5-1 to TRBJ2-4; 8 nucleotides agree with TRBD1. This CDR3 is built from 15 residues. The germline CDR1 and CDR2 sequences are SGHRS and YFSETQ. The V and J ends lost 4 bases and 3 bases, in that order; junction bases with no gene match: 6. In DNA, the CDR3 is TGCGCCAGCAGCGTGGGACAGGTGGGCAAAAACATTCAGTACTTC. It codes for CASSVGQVGKNIQYF.

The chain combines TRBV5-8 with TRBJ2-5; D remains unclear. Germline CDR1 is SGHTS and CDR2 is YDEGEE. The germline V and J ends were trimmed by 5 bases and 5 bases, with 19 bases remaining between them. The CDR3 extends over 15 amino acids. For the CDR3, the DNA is TGTGCCAGCAGATTCCCGCCGACACTCGAGGAGACCCAGTACTTC. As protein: CASRFPPTLEETQYF.

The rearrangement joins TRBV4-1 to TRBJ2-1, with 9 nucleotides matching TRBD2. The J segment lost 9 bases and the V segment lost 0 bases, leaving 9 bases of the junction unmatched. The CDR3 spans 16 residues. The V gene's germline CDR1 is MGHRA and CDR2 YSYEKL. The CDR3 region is CASSQELREGFGEQFF. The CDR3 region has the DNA TGCGCCAGCAGCCAAGAGCTGCGGGAGGGCTTCGGTGAGCAGTTCTTC.

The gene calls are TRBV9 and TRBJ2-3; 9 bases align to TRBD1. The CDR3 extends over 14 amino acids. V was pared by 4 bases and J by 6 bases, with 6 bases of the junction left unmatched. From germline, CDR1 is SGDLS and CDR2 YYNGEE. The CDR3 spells CASSPDRGADTQYF. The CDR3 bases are TGTGCCAGCAGCCCGGACAGGGGCGCGGATACGCAGTATTTT.

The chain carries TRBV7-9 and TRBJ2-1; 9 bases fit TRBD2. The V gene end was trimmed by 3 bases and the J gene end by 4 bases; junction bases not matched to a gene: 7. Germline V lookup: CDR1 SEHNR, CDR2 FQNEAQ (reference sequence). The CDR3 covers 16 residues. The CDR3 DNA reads TGTGCCAGCAGCTTGGCGTTAGCGGGAGTGTACAATGAGCAGTTCTTC. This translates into CASSLALAGVYNEQFF. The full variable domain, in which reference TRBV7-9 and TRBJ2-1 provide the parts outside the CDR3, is DTGVSQNPRHKITKRGQNVTFRCDPISEHNRLYWYRQTLGQGPEFLTYFQNEAQLEKSRLLSDRFSAERPKGSFSTLEIQRTEQGDSAMYLCASSLALAGVYNEQFFGPGTRLTVL.

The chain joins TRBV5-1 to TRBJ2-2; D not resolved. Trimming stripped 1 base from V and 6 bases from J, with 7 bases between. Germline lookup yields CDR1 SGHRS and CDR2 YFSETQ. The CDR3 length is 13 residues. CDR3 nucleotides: TGCGCCAGCAGCTTGTCGGGTGCCGGGGAGCTGTTTTTT. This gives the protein CASSLSGAGELFF.

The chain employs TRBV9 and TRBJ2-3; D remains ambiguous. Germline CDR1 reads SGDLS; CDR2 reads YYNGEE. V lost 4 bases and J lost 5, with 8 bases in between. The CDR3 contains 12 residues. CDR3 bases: TGTGCCAGCAGCCTCCAGCAAGATACGCAGTATTTT. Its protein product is CASSLQQDTQYF.

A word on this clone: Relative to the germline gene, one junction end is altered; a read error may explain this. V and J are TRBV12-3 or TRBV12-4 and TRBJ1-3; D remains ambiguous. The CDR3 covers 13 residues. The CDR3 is CASSLSPGNTIYF. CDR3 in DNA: TGTGCCAGCAGTTTGAGCCCTGGGAACACCATATATTTT.